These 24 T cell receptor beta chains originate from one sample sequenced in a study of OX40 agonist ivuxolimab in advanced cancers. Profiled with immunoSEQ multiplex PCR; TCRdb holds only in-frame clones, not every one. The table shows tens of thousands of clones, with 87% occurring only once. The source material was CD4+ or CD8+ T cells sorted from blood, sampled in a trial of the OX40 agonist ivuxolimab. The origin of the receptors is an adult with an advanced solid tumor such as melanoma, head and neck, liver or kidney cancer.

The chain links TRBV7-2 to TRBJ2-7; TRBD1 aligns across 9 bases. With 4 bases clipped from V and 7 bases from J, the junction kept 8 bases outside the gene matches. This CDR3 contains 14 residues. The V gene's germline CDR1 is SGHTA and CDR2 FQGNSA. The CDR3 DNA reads TGTGCCAGCAGCTCTCGACAGGGGGAGAGGGAGCAGTACTTC. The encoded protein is CASSSRQGEREQYF. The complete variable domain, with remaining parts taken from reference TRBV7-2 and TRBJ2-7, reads GAGVSQSPSNKVTEKGKDVELRCDPISGHTALYWYRQSLGQGLEFLIYFQGNSAPDKSGLPSDRFSAERTGGSVSTLTIQRTQQEDSAVYLCASSSRQGEREQYFGPGTRLTVT.

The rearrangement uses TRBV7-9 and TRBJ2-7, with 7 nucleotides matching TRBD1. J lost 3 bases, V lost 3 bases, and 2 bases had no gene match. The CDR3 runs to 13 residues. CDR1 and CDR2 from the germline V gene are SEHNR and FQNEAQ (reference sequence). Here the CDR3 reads CASSFDRVYEQYF. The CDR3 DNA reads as TGTGCCAGCAGCTTTGACAGGGTCTACGAGCAGTACTTC.

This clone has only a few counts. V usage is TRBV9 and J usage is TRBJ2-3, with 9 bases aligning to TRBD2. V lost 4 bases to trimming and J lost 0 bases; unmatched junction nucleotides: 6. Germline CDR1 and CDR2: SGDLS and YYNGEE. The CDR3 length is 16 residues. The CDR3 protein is CASSPGLASSTDTQYF. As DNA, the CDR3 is TGTGCCAGCAGCCCAGGACTAGCGTCTAGCACAGATACGCAGTATTTT.

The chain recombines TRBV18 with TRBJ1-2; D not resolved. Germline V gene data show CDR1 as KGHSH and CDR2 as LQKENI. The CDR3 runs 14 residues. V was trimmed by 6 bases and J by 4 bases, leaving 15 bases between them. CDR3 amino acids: CASSPGGRAYGYTF. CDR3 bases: TGTGCCAGCTCCCCCGGCGGGAGGGCCTATGGCTACACCTTC.

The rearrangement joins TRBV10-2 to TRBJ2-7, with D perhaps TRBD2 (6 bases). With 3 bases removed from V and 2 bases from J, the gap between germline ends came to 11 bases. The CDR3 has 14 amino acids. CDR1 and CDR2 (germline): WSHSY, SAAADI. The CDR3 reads CASSDSGEAYEQYF. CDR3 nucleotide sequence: TGCGCCAGCAGTGATTCGGGAGAAGCCTACGAGCAGTACTTC.

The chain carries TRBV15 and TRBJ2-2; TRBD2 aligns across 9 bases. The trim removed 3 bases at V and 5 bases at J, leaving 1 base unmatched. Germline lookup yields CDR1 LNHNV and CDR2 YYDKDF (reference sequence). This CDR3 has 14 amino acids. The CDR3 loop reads CATSRAGGTGELFF. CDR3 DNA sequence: TGTGCCACCAGCAGGGCGGGAGGGACCGGGGAGCTGTTTTTT.

Here the CDR3 DNA reads TGTGCCAGTAGTGTCGCTTCGATTCGGGACAGGTATAATTCACCCCTCCACTTT. It encodes CASSVASIRDRYNSPLHF. This chain connects TRBV19 to TRBJ1-6; 8 bases line up with TRBD1. The CDR3 loop spans 18 amino acids. Trimming cost V 5 bases and J 4 bases; bases outside gene matches: 13. The germline V gene has CDR1 LNHDA and CDR2 SQIVND (reference sequence).

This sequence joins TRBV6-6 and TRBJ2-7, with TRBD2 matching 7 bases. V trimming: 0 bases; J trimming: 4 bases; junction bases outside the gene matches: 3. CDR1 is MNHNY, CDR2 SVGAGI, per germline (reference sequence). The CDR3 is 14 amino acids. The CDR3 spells CASSYSSGGYEQYF. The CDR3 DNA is TGTGCCAGCAGTTACTCTTCGGGAGGTTACGAGCAGTACTTC.

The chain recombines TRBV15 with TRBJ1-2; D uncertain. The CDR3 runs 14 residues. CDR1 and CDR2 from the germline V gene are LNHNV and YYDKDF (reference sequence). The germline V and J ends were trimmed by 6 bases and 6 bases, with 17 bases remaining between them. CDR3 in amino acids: CATRSRQVGDGYTF. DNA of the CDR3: TGTGCCACCAGGTCCCGGCAGGTCGGAGATGGCTACACCTTC.

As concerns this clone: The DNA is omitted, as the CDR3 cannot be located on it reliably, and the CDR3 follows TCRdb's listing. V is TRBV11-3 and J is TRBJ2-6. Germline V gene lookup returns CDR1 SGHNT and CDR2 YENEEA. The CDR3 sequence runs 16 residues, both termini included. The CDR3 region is CASSLDFGAGANVLTF.

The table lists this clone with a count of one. The CDR3 DNA is TGTGCCAGCAGCTCGCCTTCGGGACACAATTCACCCCTCCACTTT. It yields the protein CASSSPSGHNSPLHF. The chain links TRBV7-9 to TRBJ1-6, with D tentatively TRBD1 (6 bases). This CDR3 has 15 amino acids. The V end lost 4 bases, the J end lost 7 bases, and 14 bases lay between the germline ends. The V gene's germline CDR1 is SEHNR and CDR2 FQNEAQ (reference sequence).

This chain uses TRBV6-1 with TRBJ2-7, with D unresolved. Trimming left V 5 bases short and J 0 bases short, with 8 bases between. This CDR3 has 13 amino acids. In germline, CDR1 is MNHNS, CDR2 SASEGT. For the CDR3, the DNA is TGTGCCAGCAGTCTGACCACCTCCTACGAGCAGTACTTC. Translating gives CASSLTTSYEQYF.

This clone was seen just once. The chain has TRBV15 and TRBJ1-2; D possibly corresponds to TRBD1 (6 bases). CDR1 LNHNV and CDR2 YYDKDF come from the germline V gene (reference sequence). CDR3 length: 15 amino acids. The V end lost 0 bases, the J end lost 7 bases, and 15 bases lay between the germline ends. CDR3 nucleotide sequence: TGTGCCACCAGCAGAGATATAGGGAAGGGGGGTGGCTACACCTTC. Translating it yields CATSRDIGKGGGYTF.

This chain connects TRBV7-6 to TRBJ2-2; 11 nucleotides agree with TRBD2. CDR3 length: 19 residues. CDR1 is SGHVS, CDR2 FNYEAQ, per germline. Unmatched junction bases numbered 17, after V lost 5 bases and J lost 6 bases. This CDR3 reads CASSPPLLAGGPRAGELFF. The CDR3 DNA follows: TGTGCCAGCAGCCCACCCCTTCTAGCGGGAGGCCCTAGGGCCGGGGAGCTGTTTTTT. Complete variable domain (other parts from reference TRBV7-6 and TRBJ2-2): GAGVSQSPRYKVTKRGQDVALRCDPISGHVSLYWYRQALGQGPEFLTYFNYEAQQDKSGLPNDRFSAERPEGSISTLTIQRTEQRDSAMYRCASSPPLLAGGPRAGELFFGEGSRLTVL.

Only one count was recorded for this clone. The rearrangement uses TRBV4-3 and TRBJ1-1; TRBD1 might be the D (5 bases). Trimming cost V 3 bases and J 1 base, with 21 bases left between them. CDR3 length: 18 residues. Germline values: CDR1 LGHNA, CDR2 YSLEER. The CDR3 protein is CASSHRFSLGTGNTEAFF. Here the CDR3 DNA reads TGCGCCAGCAGCCATAGGTTTTCGCTCGGGACGGGGAACACTGAAGCTTTCTTT.

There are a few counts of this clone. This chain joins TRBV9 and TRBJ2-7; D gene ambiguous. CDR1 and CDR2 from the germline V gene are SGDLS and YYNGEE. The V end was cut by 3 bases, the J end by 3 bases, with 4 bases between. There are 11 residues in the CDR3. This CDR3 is CASSAGYEQYF. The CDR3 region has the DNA TGTGCCAGCAGCGCCGGCTACGAGCAGTACTTC.

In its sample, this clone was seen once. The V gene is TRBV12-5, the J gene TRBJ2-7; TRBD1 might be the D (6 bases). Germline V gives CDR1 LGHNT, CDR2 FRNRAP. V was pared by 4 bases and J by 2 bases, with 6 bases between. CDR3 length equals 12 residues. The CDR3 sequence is CASGYRAYEQYF. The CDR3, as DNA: TGTGCTAGTGGTTACAGGGCCTACGAGCAGTACTTC.

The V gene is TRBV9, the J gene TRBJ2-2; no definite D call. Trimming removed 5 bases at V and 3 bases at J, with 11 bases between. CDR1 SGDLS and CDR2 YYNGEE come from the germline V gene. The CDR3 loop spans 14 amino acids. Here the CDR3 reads CASRPYPDTGELFF. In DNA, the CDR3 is TGTGCCAGCAGGCCCTACCCCGACACCGGGGAGCTGTTTTTT.

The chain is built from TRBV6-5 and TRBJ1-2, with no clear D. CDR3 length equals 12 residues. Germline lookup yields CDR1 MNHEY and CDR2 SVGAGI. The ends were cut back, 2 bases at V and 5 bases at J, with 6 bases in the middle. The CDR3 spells CASSYEKYGYTF. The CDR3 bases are TGTGCCAGCAGTTACGAGAAGTATGGCTACACCTTC.

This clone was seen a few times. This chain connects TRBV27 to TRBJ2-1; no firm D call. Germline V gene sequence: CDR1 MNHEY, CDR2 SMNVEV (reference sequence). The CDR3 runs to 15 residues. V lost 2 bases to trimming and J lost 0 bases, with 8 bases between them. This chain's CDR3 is CASSLDGGSYNEQFF. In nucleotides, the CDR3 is TGTGCCAGCAGTTTAGACGGCGGCTCCTACAATGAGCAGTTCTTC.

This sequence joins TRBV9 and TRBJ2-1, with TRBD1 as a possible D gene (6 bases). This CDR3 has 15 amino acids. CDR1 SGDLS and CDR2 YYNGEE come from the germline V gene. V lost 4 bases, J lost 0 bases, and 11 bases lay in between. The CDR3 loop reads CASSLRGSSYNEQFF. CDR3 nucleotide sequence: TGTGCCAGCAGCCTCAGGGGCTCCTCCTACAATGAGCAGTTCTTC.

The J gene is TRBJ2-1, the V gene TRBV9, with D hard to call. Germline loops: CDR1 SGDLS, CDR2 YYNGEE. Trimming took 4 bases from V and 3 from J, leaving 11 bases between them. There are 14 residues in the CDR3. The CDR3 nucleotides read TGTGCCAGCAGCCCCCTGACGTTCTACAATGAGCAGTTCTTC. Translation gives CASSPLTFYNEQFF.

CDR3 region: CASSAFWNTEAFF. The CDR3 nucleotides read TGTGCCAGCAGTGCATTTTGGAACACTGAAGCTTTCTTT. The rearrangement uses TRBV6-1 and TRBJ1-1, with D unclear. Germline V gene data show CDR1 as MNHNS and CDR2 as SASEGT. Trimming stripped 4 bases from V and 1 base from J, with 7 bases between. The CDR3 length is 13 residues.

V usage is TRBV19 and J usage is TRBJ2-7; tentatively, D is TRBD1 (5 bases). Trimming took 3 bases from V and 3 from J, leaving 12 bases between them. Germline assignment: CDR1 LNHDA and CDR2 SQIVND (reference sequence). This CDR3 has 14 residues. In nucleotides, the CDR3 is TGTGCCAGTAGTATCCCAGGGCGAGGCTACGAGCAGTACTTC. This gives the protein CASSIPGRGYEQYF.